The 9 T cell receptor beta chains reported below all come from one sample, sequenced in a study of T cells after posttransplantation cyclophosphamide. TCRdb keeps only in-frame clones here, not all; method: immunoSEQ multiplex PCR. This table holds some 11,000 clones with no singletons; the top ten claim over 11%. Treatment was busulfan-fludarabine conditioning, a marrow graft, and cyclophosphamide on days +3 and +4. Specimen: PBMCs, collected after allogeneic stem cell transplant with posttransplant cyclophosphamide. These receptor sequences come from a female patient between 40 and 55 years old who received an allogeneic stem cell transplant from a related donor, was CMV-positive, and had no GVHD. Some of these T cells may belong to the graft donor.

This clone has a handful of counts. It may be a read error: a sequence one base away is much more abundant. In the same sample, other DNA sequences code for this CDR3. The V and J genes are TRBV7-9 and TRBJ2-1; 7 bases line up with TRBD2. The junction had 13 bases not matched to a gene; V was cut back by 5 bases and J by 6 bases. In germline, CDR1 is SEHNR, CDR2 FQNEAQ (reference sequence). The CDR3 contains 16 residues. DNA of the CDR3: TGTGCCAGCAGCGGTACCGGGACCAGCGGGGCCAATGAGCAGTTCTTC. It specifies CASSGTGTSGANEQFF.

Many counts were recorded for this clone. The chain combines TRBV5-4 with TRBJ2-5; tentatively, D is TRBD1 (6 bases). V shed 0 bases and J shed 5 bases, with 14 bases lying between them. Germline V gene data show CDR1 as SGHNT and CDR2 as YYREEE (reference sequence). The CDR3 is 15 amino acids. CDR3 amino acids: CASSLAGGLGETQYF. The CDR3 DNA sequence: TGTGCCAGCAGCTTGGCTGGGGGCCTCGGGGAGACCCAGTACTTC.

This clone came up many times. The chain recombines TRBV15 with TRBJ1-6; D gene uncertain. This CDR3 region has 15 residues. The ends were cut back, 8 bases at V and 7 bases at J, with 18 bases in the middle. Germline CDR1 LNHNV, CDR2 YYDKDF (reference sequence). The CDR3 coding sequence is TGTGCCACCGCCCCGTTTCCGGGGTCCAATTCACCCCTCCACTTT. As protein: CATAPFPGSNSPLHF.

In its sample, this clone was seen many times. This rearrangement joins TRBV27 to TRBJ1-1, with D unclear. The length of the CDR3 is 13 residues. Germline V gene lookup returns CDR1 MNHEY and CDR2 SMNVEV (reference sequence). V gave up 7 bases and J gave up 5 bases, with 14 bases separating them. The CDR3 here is CASNLNRGTEAFF. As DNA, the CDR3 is TGTGCCAGCAACCTTAATCGGGGTACTGAAGCTTTCTTT.

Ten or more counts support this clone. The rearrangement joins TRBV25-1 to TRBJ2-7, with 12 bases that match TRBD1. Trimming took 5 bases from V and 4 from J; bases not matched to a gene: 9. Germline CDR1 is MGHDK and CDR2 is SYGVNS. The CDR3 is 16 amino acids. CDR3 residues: CASSPLPGQGAYEQYF. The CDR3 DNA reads TGTGCCAGCAGTCCCCTGCCGGGACAGGGGGCATACGAGCAGTACTTC.

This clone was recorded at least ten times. For the CDR3, the DNA is TGTGCCAGCAGCCATAGCGGGAGGGCCAACAATGAGCAGTTCTTC. Residues: CASSHSGRANNEQFF. J is TRBJ2-1 and V is TRBV9, with 11 bases aligning to TRBD2. The CDR3 is 15 amino acids. The germline CDR1 and CDR2 sequences are SGDLS and YYNGEE. With V trimmed by 4 bases and J by 5 bases, 5 bases remained unmatched.

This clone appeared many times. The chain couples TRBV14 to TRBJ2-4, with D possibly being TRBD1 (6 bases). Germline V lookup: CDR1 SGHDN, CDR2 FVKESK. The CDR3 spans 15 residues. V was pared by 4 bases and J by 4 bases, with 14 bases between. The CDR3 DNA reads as TGTGCCAGCAGCCGGACCGGGACAAATAAAAACATTCAGTACTTC. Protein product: CASSRTGTNKNIQYF.

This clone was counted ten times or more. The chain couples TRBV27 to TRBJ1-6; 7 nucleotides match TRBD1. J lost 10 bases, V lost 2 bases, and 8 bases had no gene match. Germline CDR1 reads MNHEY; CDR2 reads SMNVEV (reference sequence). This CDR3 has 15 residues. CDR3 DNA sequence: TGTGCCAGCAGTTTAGGCAGGGGGATAAGGTCACCCCTCCACTTT. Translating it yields CASSLGRGIRSPLHF.

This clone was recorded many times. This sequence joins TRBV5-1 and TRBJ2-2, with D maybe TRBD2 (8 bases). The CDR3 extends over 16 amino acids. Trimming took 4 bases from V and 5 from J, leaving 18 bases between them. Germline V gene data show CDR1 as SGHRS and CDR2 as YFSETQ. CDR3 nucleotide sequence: TGCGCCAGCAGCCCGGGAGGGGGCCCCTTAACCGGGGAGCTGTTTTTT. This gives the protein CASSPGGGPLTGELFF.